This T cell receptor beta chain was recovered during a study of beta chain features in type 1 diabetes. The investigators reverse transcribed all of the isolated RNA, so they sequenced expressed TCRB transcripts. The method was immunoSEQ multiplex PCR; TCRdb's version includes in-frame clones alone and lacks a portion of them. The table has about 360,000 clones, over 9.5% seen once. The CDR3 spans 18 residues. J was trimmed by 4 bases and V by 4 bases; bases with no gene match: 13. Per germline, CDR1 MDHEN and CDR2 SYDVKM. The sequence came from a man younger than 35 in good health. The sample consisted of naive CD4+ T cells from blood. This chain links TRBV28 with TRBJ2-6; the match to TRBD1 covers 7 bases. CDR3 residues: CASSSLSRGLTGANVLTF. The DNA for the CDR3 is TGTGCCAGCAGTTCCCTAAGTAGGGGGCTCACGGGGGCCAACGTCCTGACTTTC.